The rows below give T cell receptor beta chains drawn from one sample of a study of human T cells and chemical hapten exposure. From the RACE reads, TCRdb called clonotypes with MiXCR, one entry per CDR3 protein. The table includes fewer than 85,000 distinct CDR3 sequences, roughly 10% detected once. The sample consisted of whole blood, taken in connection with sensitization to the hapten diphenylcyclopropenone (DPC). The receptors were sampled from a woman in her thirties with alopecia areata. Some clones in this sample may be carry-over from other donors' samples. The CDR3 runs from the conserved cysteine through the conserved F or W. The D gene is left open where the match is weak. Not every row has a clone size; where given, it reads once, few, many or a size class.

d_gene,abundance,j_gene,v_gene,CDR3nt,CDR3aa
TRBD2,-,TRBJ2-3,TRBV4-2,TGTGCCAGCAGCCAAACTGGCCTAGCGGGTCAGGATACGCAGTATTTT,CASSQTGLAGQDTQYF
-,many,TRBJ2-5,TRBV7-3,TGTGCCAGCAGCTTAATTGGGGGAAGCGAGACCCAGTACTTC,CASSLIGGSETQYF
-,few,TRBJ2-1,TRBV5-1,TGCGCCAGCAGCTTGGAACCCCACAGTGTAACTTACAATGAGCAGTTCTTC,CASSLEPHSVTYNEQFF
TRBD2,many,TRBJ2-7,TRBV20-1,TGCAGTGCTAGTCTACTAGCGGGATACGAGCAGTACTTC,CSASLLAGYEQYF
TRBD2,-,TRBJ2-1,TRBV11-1,TGTGCCAGCAGCTCGGGACTAGCGGGGGGAGGGCAGTTCTTC,CASSSGLAGGGQFF
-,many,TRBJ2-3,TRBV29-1,TGCAGCGTTACGGAGGGTGTGCTTTGGACGCAGTATTTT,CSVTEGVLWTQYF
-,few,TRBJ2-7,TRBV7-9,TGTGCCAGCACCCAGGGGAGGAGCGAGCAGTACTTC,CASTQGRSEQYF
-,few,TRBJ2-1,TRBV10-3,TGTGCCATCATGACAGAGGGGAGGAATGAGCAGTTCTTC,CAIMTEGRNEQFF
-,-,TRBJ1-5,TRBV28,TGTGCCAGCAGTTTTGGGAGAGGCAATCAGCCCCAGCATTTT,CASSFGRGNQPQHF
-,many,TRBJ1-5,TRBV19,TGTGCCAGTAGTACCGGGCTTACCAATCAGCCCCAGCATTTT,CASSTGLTNQPQHF
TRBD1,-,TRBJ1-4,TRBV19,TGTGCCAGTAGTATGGGCAGGGGGCGCGAAAAACTGTTTTTT,CASSMGRGREKLFF
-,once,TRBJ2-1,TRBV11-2,TGTGCCAGCAGCAAAATGGCGGGCCGCTCCTACAATGAGCAGTTCTTC,CASSKMAGRSYNEQFF
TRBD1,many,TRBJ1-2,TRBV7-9,TGTGCCAGCAGCTCGGGACAGGACTATGGCTACACCTTC,CASSSGQDYGYTF
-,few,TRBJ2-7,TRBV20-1,TGCAGTGCTAGAGCGGTCGGTACCTACGAGCAGTACTTC,CSARAVGTYEQYF
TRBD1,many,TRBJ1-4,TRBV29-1,TGCAGCGTTGGACCGGACAGGGGCGGAGAAAAACTGTTTTTT,CSVGPDRGGEKLFF
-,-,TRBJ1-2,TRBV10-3,TGTGCCATCAGTGACAGTACCAGGCCCTATGGCTACACCTTC,CAISDSTRPYGYTF
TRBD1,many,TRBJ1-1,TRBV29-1,TGCAGCATCCGGGACAGTAGAAGCACTGAAGCTTTCTTT,CSIRDSRSTEAFF
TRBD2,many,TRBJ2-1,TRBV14,TGTGCCAGCAGCCAACGGGGGGGATACAATGAGCAGTTCTTC,CASSQRGGYNEQFF
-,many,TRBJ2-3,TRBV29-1,TGCAGCGTGGGGCGGGACAGTAGCACAGATACGCAGTATTTT,CSVGRDSSTDTQYF
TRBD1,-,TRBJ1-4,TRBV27,TGTGCCAGCAGTCCGAAGACAGGGGGAGGCGAAAAACTGTTTTTT,CASSPKTGGGEKLFF
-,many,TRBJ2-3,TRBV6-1,TGTGCCAGCAGTCCCCTATCACGAGATACGCAGTATTTT,CASSPLSRDTQYF
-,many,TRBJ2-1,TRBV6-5,TGTGCCAGCCGATTTAGTGAAGGCTCTTTCAATGAGCAGTTCTTC,CASRFSEGSFNEQFF
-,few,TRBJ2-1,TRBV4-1,TGCGCCAGTCAACGTGGAGCGGGCAATGAGCAGTTCTTC,CASQRGAGNEQFF
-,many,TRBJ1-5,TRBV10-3,TGTGCCATCAGTACAGGGTTCGACAATCAGCCCCAGCATTTT,CAISTGFDNQPQHF
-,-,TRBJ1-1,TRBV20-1,TGCAGTGCTTCTACGTGGAACACTGAAGCTTTCTTT,CSASTWNTEAFF
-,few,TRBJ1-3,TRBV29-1,TGCAGCGTTTCGAGGGGAGATGGAAACACCATATATTTT,CSVSRGDGNTIYF
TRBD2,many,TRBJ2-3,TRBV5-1,TGCGCCAGCAAGGGACTAGCGGGCACAGATACGCAGTATTTT,CASKGLAGTDTQYF
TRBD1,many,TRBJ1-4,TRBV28,TGTGCCAGCAGCCAGGGGGCGGGACTGATTAATGAAAAACTGTTTTTT,CASSQGAGLINEKLFF
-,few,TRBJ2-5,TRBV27,TGTGCCAGTAAAAAAAGCCAAAACAGGGCCCAAGAGACCCAGTACTTC,CASKKSQNRAQETQYF
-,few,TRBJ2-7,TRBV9,TGTGCCAGCAGCGTAGTAGGGACATCCTACGAGCAGTACTTC,CASSVVGTSYEQYF
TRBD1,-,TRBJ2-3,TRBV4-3,TGCGCCAGCAGCCAAGACACAGGGGGAGTTGGCACAGATACGCAGTATTTT,CASSQDTGGVGTDTQYF
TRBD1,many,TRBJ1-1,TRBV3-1,TGTGCCAGCAGCCAAGGACAGGGGAGTACTGAAGCTTTCTTT,CASSQGQGSTEAFF
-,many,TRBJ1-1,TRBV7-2,TGTGCCAGCAGCGAGGTGGAGGGTCGCCAAGCTTTCTTT,CASSEVEGRQAFF
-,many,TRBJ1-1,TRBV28,TGTGCCAGCAGGCAGGGTCTCATGAACACTGAAGCTTTCTTT,CASRQGLMNTEAFF
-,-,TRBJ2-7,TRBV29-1,TGCAGCGTTCTAGACTCCTACGAGCAGTACTTC,CSVLDSYEQYF
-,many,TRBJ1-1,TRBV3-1,TGTGCCAGCAGCCCCCCATGGGCGGGTCGGAGTGAAGCTTTCTTT,CASSPPWAGRSEAFF
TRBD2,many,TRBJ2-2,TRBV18,TGTGCCAGCTCACCTAGCGGGAAAACCGGGGAGCTGTTTTTT,CASSPSGKTGELFF
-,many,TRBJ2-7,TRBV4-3,TGCGCCAGCAGCCAAGACACGGGGGCCAGCTCCTACGAGCAGTACTTC,CASSQDTGASSYEQYF
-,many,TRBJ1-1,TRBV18,TGTGCCAGCTCACCCTTGATAAACACTGAAGCTTTCTTT,CASSPLINTEAFF
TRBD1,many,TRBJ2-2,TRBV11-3,TGTGCCAGTCGGGGACAGCCGAACACCGGGGAGCTGTTTTTT,CASRGQPNTGELFF
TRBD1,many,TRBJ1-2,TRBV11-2,TGTGCCAGCAGCTCCACCAGGACAGGGTGGAGCGGCTACACCTTC,CASSSTRTGWSGYTF
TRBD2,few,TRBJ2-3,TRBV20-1,TGCAGTGCTAGAACCGGGACTAGGGGTACCACAGATACGCAGTATTTT,CSARTGTRGTTDTQYF